The 6 T cell receptor beta chains listed next were all sequenced from one sample in a study of blood T cells in healthy people across ages (dated by TCRdb to 2013 to 2016). Receptor amplification or capture employed 5' RACE. TCRdb records Illumina HiSeq 2500 as the sequencer. A second PCR of 7 to 11 cycles was run with a J-beta primer mix and a sample-barcoded 5' primer. Using fastp trimming at Q25 and MiXCR clonotype assembly, TCRdb reanalyzed the public sequencing data and kept in-frame beta chains. Each record represents a unique CDR3 protein, reported with the most common genes and DNA among its rows. In all, the sample holds hundreds of thousands of distinct CDR3 sequences, and just over 55% of those were seen once. The top ten constitute about a quarter of the sample. Sequencing input: blood. Source of these receptors: a man aged 35-49 years in good health.

The chain employs TRBV5-1 and TRBJ2-7; the match to TRBD2 covers 9 bases. Germline V gene data show CDR1 as SGHRS and CDR2 as YFSETQ. The CDR3 spans 15 residues. J gave up 4 bases and V 0 bases, and 5 bases lay outside the gene matches. CDR3 region: CASSLDVAGVYEQYF. CDR3 coding DNA: TGCGCCAGCAGCTTGGACGTAGCGGGAGTATACGAGCAGTACTTC.

The chain has TRBV24-1 and TRBJ2-7; possibly TRBD2 for D (5 bases). V lost 5 bases to trimming and J lost 7 bases, with 8 bases between them. This CDR3 region has 11 residues. Germline V gives CDR1 KGHDR, CDR2 SFDVKD. The CDR3 spells CATSARDEQYF. The CDR3 bases are TGTGCCACCAGTGCCCGGGATGAGCAGTACTTC.

The gene calls are TRBV20-1 and TRBJ1-2; D ambiguous. The CDR3 runs 13 residues. CDR1 DFQATT and CDR2 SNEGSKA come from the germline V gene (reference sequence). V was shortened by 7 bases and J by 3 bases, with 15 bases between the two germline ends. The CDR3 DNA is TGCAGTGTTACCGAGTTCGGAGACTATGGCTACACCTTC. Encoded protein: CSVTEFGDYGYTF.

The V and J genes are TRBV29-1 and TRBJ1-4; D is possibly TRBD1 (5 bases). The CDR3 has 12 amino acids. The V gene lost 7 bases and the J gene lost 14 bases, with 20 bases spanning the gap. Germline V lookup: CDR1 SQVTM, CDR2 ANQGSEA. The CDR3 nucleotides are TGCAGCGGACGATTTGCGGGGGAAGGTCTGTTTTTT. It encodes CSGRFAGEGLFF.

The chain employs TRBV28 and TRBJ2-3; D is unclear. V dropped 2 bases and J dropped 1 base, with 10 bases sitting between them. Germline loops: CDR1 MDHEN, CDR2 SYDVKM. The CDR3 totals 15 residues. CDR3 in amino acids: CASSLSAIGTDTQYF. CDR3 bases: TGTGCCAGCAGTTTAAGTGCTATAGGCACAGATACGCAGTATTTT.

On this clonotype itself: A read error may explain this, as a much larger clone is one base away. V usage is TRBV11-3 and J usage is TRBJ1-2; D is unclear. Per germline, CDR1 SGHNT and CDR2 YENEEA. The CDR3 covers 12 residues. The CDR3 sequence: CAGSSRVGGYTF. The CDR3 region has the DNA TGTGCCGGCAGCTCAAGGGTTGGCGGCTACACCTTC.